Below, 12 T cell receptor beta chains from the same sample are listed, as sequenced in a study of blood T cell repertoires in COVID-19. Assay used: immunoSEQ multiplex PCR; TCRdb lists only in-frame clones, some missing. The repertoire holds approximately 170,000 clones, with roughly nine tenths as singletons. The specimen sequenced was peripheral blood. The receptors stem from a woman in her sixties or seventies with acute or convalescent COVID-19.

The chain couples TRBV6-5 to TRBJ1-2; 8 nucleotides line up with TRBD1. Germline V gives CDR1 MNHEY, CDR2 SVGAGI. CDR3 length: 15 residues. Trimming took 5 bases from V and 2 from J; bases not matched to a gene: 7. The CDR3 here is CASSRGQGSNYGYTF. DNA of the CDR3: TGTGCCAGCAGTCGTGGACAGGGCTCCAACTATGGCTACACCTTC.

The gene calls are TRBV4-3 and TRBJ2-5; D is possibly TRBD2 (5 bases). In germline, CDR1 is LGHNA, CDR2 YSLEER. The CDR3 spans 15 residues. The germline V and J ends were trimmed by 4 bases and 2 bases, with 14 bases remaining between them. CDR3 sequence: CASSRGEAAQETQYF. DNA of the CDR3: TGCGCCAGCAGCCGTGGGGAAGCGGCACAAGAGACCCAGTACTTC.

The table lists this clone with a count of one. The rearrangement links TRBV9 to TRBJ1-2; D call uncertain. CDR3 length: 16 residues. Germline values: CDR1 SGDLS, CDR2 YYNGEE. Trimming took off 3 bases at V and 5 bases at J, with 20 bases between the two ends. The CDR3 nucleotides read TGTGCCAGCAGCGATTCCGCCGTGGGCAGACCTTATGGCTACACCTTC. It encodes CASSDSAVGRPYGYTF.

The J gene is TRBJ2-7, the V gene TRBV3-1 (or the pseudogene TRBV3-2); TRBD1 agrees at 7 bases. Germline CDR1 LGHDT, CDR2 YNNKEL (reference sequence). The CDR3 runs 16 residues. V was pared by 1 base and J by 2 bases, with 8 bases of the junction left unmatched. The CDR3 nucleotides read TGTGCCAGCAGCCAAGCGAAGACAGGGCCTGCCTACGAGCAGTACTTC. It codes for CASSQAKTGPAYEQYF.

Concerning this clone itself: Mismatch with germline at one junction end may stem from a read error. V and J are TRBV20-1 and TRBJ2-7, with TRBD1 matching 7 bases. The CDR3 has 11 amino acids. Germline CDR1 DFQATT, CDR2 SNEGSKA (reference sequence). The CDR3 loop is CSASGGVSKSF. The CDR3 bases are TGCAGTGCTTCAGGGGGAGTGTCAAAGAGCTTC.

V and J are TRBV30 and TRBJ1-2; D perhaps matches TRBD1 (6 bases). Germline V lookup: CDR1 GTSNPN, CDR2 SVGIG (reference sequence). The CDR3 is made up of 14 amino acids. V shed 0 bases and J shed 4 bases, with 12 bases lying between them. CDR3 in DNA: TGTGCCTGGAGTGTACAGTGGGGGCGCTATGGCTACACCTTC. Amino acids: CAWSVQWGRYGYTF.

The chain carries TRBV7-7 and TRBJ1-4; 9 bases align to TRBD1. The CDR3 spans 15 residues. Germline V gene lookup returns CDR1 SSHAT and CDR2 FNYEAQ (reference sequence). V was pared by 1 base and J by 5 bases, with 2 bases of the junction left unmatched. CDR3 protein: CASSLGTGENEKLFF. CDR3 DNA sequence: TGTGCCAGCAGCTTAGGGACAGGGGAAAATGAAAAACTGTTTTTT.

The chain's CDR3 is CASTAGTSIRETQYF. CDR3 nucleotides: TGTGCCAGCACCGCCGGGACTAGTATTAGAGAGACCCAGTACTTC. The chain uses TRBV5-4 and TRBJ2-5; the match to TRBD2 covers 8 bases. With 6 bases clipped from V and 4 bases from J, the junction kept 11 bases outside the gene matches. The CDR3 is made up of 15 amino acids. Germline V lookup: CDR1 SGHNT, CDR2 YYREEE (reference sequence). Variable domain in full (rest from reference TRBV5-4 and TRBJ2-5): ETGVTQSPTHLIKTRGQQVTLRCSSQSGHNTVSWYQQALGQGPQFIFQYYREEENGRGNFPPRFSGLQFPNYSSELNVNALELDDSALYLCASTAGTSIRETQYFGPGTRLLVL.

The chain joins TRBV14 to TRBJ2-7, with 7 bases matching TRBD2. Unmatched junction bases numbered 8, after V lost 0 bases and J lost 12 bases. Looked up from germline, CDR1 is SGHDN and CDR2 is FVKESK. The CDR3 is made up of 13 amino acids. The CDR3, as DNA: TGTGCCAGCAGCCAAGATCGCGGGAGCCCGCGGTACTTC. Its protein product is CASSQDRGSPRYF. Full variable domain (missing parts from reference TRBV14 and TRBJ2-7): EAGVTQFPSHSVIEKGQTVTLRCDPISGHDNLYWYRRVMGKEIKFLLHFVKESKQDESGMPNNRFLAERTGGTYSTLKVQPAELEDSGVYFCASSQDRGSPRYFGPGTRLTVT.

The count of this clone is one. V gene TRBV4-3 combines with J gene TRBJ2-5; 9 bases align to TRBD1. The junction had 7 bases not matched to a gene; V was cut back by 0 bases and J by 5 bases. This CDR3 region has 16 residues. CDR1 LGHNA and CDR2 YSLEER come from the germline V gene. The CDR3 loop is CASSQDGQGNGETQYF. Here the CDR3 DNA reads TGCGCCAGCAGCCAAGATGGACAGGGGAACGGCGAGACCCAGTACTTC.

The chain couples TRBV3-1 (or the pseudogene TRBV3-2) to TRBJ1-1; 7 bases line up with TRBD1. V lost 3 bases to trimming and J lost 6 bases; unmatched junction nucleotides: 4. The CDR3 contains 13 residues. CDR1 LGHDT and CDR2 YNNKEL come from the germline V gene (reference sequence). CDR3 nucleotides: TGTGCCAGCAGCCAGACAGGGAGCCCTGAAGCTTTCTTT. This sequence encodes CASSQTGSPEAFF.

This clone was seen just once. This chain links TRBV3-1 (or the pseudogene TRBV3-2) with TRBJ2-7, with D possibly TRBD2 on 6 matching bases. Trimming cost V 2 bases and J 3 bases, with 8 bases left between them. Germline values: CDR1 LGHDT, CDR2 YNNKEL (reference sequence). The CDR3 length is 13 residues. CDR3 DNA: TGTGCCAGCAGCCAACGGGACTTCTACGAGCAGTACTTC. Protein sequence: CASSQRDFYEQYF.